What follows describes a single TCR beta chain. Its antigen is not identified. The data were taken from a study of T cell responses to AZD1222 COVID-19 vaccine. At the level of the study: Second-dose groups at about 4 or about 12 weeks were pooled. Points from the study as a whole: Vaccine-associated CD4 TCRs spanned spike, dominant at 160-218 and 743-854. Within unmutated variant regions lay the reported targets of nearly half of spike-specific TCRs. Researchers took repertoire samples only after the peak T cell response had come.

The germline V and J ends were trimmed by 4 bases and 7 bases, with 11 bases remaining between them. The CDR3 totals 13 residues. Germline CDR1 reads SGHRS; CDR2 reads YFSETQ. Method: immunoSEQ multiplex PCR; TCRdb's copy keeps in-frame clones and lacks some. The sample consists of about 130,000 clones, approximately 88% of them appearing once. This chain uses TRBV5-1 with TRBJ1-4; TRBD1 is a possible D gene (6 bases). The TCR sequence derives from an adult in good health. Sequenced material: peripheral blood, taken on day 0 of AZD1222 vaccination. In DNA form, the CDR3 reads TGCGCCAGCAGCCTACAGGGATCTGAAAAACTGTTTTTT. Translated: CASSLQGSEKLFF.